This T cell receptor beta chain was recovered during a study of tumor-infiltrating lymphocytes in localized non-small cell lung cancer. Study-wide results and limits: Different pieces of the same tissue went to different assays, confounding technical variation with intratumor heterogeneity.

Regarding this clone: Its antigen is as yet unknown.

Looked up from germline, CDR1 is LNHNV and CDR2 is YYDKDF (reference sequence). With 1 base clipped from V and 5 bases from J, the junction kept 8 bases outside the gene matches. This CDR3 has 16 amino acids. Method: immunoSEQ multiplex PCR; TCRdb's copy keeps in-frame clones and lacks some. The repertoire holds around 13,000 clones, with approximately 85% as singletons. The sequence derives from a human donor with non-small cell lung cancer. This chain links TRBV15 with TRBJ1-3; 7 bases map to TRBD1. Sequenced sample: uninvolved lung tissue not adjacent to the tumor. As DNA, the CDR3 is TGTGCCACCAGCAGAGCCGGGACAGTTGGAAGAAACACCATATATTTT. It specifies CATSRAGTVGRNTIYF. Supplemented by reference TRBV15 and TRBJ1-3, the full variable domain reads DAMVIQNPRYQVTQFGKPVTLSCSQTLNHNVMYWYQQKSSQAPKLLFHYYDKDFNNEADTPDNFQSRRPNTSFCFLDIRSPGLGDTAMYLCATSRAGTVGRNTIYFGEGSWLTVV.